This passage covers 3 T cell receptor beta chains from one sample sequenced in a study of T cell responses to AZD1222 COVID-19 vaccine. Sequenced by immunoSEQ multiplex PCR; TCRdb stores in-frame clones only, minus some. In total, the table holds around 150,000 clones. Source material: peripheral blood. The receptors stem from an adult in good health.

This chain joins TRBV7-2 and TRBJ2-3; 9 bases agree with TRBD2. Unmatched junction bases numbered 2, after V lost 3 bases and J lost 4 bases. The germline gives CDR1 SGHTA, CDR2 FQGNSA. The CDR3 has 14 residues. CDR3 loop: CASSLGGGADTQYF. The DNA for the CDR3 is TGTGCCAGCAGCTTGGGCGGGGGGGCAGATACGCAGTATTTT.

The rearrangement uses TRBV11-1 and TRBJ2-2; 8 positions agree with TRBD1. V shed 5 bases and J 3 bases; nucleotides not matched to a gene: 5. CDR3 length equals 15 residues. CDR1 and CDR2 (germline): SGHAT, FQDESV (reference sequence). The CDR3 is CASSPYRGDTGELFF. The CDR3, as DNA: TGTGCCAGCAGCCCTTACAGGGGGGACACCGGGGAGCTGTTTTTT.

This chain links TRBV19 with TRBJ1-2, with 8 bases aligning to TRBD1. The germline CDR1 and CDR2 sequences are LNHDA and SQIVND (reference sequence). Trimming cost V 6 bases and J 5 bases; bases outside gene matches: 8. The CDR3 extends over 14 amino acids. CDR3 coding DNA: TGTGCCAGTAGGCCGACAGGGGTTCGGTATGGCTACACCTTC. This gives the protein CASRPTGVRYGYTF.